The T cell receptor beta chain under discussion was sequenced for a study of blood T cell repertoires in COVID-19. As originally analysed: Estimation of nucleated cell counts was performed using reference gene primer amplification. TCRdb's copy holds only in-frame clones and misses some; the assay was immunoSEQ multiplex PCR. V and J calls and clone size follow that table, whereas D and trimming were derived from the DNA. Altogether over 200,000 clones are present, 88% being singletons, with the ten largest covering 2.5% to 3.5%. The TCR originated in a woman in her fifties or sixties with acute or convalescent COVID-19. Specimen: peripheral blood.

The CDR3 is CASSFEGYQETQYF. The CDR3 region has the DNA TGCGCCAGCAGCTTCGAGGGTTATCAAGAGACCCAGTACTTC. V is TRBV5-1 and J is TRBJ2-5, with D perhaps matching TRBD2 (5 bases). With 2 bases removed from V and 2 bases from J, the gap between germline ends came to 10 bases. The CDR3 spans 14 residues. Per the germline V gene, CDR1 is SGHRS and CDR2 is YFSETQ.